This TCR beta chain was identified during a study of human T cells and chemical hapten exposure. This sample's time point: patch test 2, 6 weeks after DPC sensitization. As for treatment: therapeutic diphenylcyclopropenone sensitization with weekly scalp DPC. Blood, whole and unfractionated, served as the source for total RNA extraction. TCRdb ran MiXCR on the RACE reads and lists one entry per CDR3 protein. The table lists about 400,000 distinct CDR3 sequences, about 6.3% of them singletons. Study-wide findings and caveats: Following DPC sensitization, TCRs present above 1 in 1000 frequency showed no change.

This clonotype has only a few counts. The antigen remains unidentified. This CDR3 is built from 16 residues. V gave up 3 bases and J gave up 6 bases; unmatched junction bases: 11. The chain joins TRBV12-3 or TRBV12-4 to TRBJ2-3, with 8 bases aligning to TRBD2. The clonotype comes from a young woman with alopecia areata. Some clones in this sample may be carry-over from other donors' samples. The starting material was whole blood, obtained in connection with sensitization to the hapten diphenylcyclopropenone (DPC). In DNA form, the CDR3 reads TGTGCCAGCAGTTTCGTAGCGGGAAAGGGTGACGATACGCAGTATTTT. Amino acid sequence: CASSFVAGKGDDTQYF.